What follows are 3 T cell receptor beta chains derived from one specimen sequenced in a study of blood T cell repertoires in COVID-19. Data came from immunoSEQ multiplex PCR; TCRdb stores just in-frame clones and leaves some out. The sample carries hundreds of thousands of clones, around nine tenths recorded once. Material: peripheral blood. All receptors derive from a woman aged 55-69 years with COVID-19, enrolled during active disease.

The J gene is TRBJ2-7, the V gene TRBV5-6, with D perhaps TRBD1 (7 bases). Trimming removed 4 bases at V and 3 bases at J, with 17 bases between. The CDR3 consists of 15 residues. From germline, CDR1 is SGHDT and CDR2 YYEEEE. The CDR3 here is CASSRGGGGHYEQYF. In nucleotides, the CDR3 is TGTGCCAGCAGCCGAGGAGGGGGCGGTCACTACGAGCAGTACTTC.

V is TRBV6-5 and J is TRBJ2-7; 9 bases are a match to TRBD1. Trimming removed 8 bases from V and 2 bases from J; junction bases left unmatched: 7. CDR1 MNHEY and CDR2 SVGAGI come from the germline V gene. CDR3 length: 14 amino acids. The CDR3 spells CASLRGTGPYEQYF. The CDR3 bases are TGTGCCAGCCTCAGGGGGACAGGGCCCTACGAGCAGTACTTC.

V usage is TRBV5-1 and J usage is TRBJ1-4; possible D gene TRBD1, 5 bases. This CDR3 has 14 residues. Germline CDR1 and CDR2: SGHRS and YFSETQ. Trimming shortened V by 4 bases and J by 0 bases, and 7 bases separated the two germline ends. DNA for the CDR3: TGCGCCAGCAGCGACAGTGCAACTAATGAAAAACTGTTTTTT. It codes for CASSDSATNEKLFF.